Shown below are 25 T cell receptor beta chains from a single sample sequenced in a study of long-term antiretroviral therapy in people with HIV (dated by TCRdb to between 2020 and 2023). The immunoSEQ hsTCRB v3.0 assay was used at survey level resolution to sequence the TRB variable region. TCRdb holds this immuneACCESS table with in-frame rearrangements only. Some clones are missing; in checked studies, unresolved V genes explain under half, and the rest has no known cause. The sample profile shows just under 30,000 clones; about nine tenths of them were found once. Nearly 7.5% of the sample lies in the top ten. This sample comprised unsorted PBMCs, obtained approximately 5 years before starting antiretroviral therapy. These TCRs come from a man aged 45-65 years with HIV.

The chain couples TRBV7-3 to TRBJ1-1; 7 bases are a match to TRBD1. Germline trimming cut 2 bases from V and 9 bases from J; bases unmatched to any gene: 6. This CDR3 spans 13 amino acids. In germline, CDR1 is SGHTA, CDR2 FQGTGA. This CDR3 is CASSLGRTGKAFF. CDR3 in DNA: TGTGCCAGCAGCTTAGGTCGGACAGGAAAAGCTTTCTTT. The variable domain in full, with the rest retrieved from reference TRBV7-3 and TRBJ1-1, is GAGVSQTPSNKVTEKGKYVELRCDPISGHTALYWYRQSLGQGPEFLIYFQGTGAADDSGLPNDRFFAVRPEGSVSTLKIQRTERGDSAVYLCASSLGRTGKAFFGQGTRLTVV.

V and J are TRBV6-5 and TRBJ2-7, with a weak D call TRBD2 (5 bases). Trimming removed 2 bases at V and 2 bases at J, with 13 bases between. CDR1 is MNHEY, CDR2 SVGAGI, per germline. The CDR3 spans 15 residues. The CDR3 bases are TGTGCCAGCAGTTACATCATGCGAGGGCCCTACGAGCAGTACTTC. This encodes CASSYIMRGPYEQYF.

As for this clone: Sequence at one end of the junction differs from germline and may be a read error. CDR3 DNA: TGTGCCAGCAGCTTACTAGTGAACTCCGGGGAGCTGTTTTTT. Its translation is CASSLLVNSGELFF. The chain recombines TRBV5-5 with TRBJ2-2; D perhaps matches TRBD2 (5 bases). The CDR3 has 14 amino acids. Germline CDR1 reads SGHKS; CDR2 reads YYEKEE (reference sequence).

V is TRBV6-5 and J is TRBJ1-2, with D tentatively TRBD1 (6 bases). CDR3 length equals 13 residues. The germline V gene encodes CDR1 MNHEY and CDR2 SVGAGI. Trimming removed 10 bases from V and 4 bases from J, with 16 bases in between. This CDR3 reads CATRQEALYGYTF. The DNA for the CDR3 is TGTGCCACACGACAGGAGGCCCTCTATGGCTACACCTTC.

The V and J genes are TRBV15 and TRBJ1-1, with TRBD1 matching over 7 bases. Trimming took 1 base from V and 5 from J; bases not matched to a gene: 10. The CDR3 runs 16 residues. From germline, CDR1 is LNHNV and CDR2 YYDKDF (reference sequence). The CDR3 protein is CATSRGPTARGTEAFF. In DNA, the CDR3 is TGTGCCACCAGCAGAGGGCCTACTGCCAGGGGGACTGAAGCTTTCTTT.

A single count supports this clone. V gene TRBV5-6 combines with J gene TRBJ1-1; D ambiguous. The germline CDR1 and CDR2 sequences are SGHDT and YYEEEE. V lost 0 bases and J lost 11, with 14 bases in between. This CDR3 region has 13 residues. CDR3 protein: CASSLGSLPGAFF. The CDR3, as DNA: TGTGCCAGCAGCTTGGGCTCTTTACCGGGGGCTTTCTTT.

This clone was observed a few times. The chain is built from TRBV2 and TRBJ1-2; possible D gene TRBD1, 6 bases. Germline V gives CDR1 SNHLY, CDR2 FYNNEI. V lost 3 bases to trimming and J lost 5 bases, with 10 bases between them. The CDR3 is made up of 13 amino acids. The DNA for the CDR3 is TGTGCCAGCAGTGACGAGGGGGTTTATGGCTACACCTTC. This gives the protein CASSDEGVYGYTF.

This clone is a singleton in its sample. The chain uses TRBV30 and TRBJ1-4; D unclear. In germline, CDR1 is GTSNPN, CDR2 SVGIG (reference sequence). CDR3 length: 10 amino acids. V lost 4 bases and J 11 bases, leaving 8 bases between the germline ends. The CDR3 here is CAWIGSKLFF. CDR3 coding DNA: TGTGCCTGGATCGGATCGAAACTGTTTTTT.

CDR3 region: CASSPPPYNEQFF. Here the CDR3 DNA reads TGTGCCAGCAGTCCTCCGCCCTACAATGAGCAGTTCTTC. The V gene is TRBV6-1, the J gene TRBJ2-1; D is uncertain. The CDR3 is 13 residues long. CDR1 and CDR2 (germline): MNHNS, SASEGT. Trimming removed 5 bases from V and 2 bases from J, with 7 bases in between.

Written as DNA, the CDR3 is TGTGCCAGTGGGAGAGGCATGAACACTGAAGCTTTCTTT. Amino acids: CASGRGMNTEAFF. This sequence joins TRBV27 and TRBJ1-1; D is unclear. CDR1 is MNHEY, CDR2 SMNVEV, per germline (reference sequence). The CDR3 covers 13 residues. The V and J ends lost 9 bases and 0 bases respectively, with 11 bases between them.

The V call is TRBV27, the J call TRBJ1-4; possible D gene TRBD1, 5 bases. Between the trimmed V and J ends, which lost 2 bases and 7 bases, there was a span of 11 bases. Germline V gives CDR1 MNHEY, CDR2 SMNVEV (reference sequence). The CDR3 length is 14 residues. The CDR3 DNA reads TGTGCCAGCAGTTTACTAGGGGCGGCTGAAAAACTGTTTTTT. This codes for CASSLLGAAEKLFF.

This sequence joins TRBV11-2 and TRBJ2-7; TRBD2 matches 11 bases. The V and J ends lost 4 bases and 3 bases, in that order; junction bases with no gene match: 5. Per germline, CDR1 SGHAT and CDR2 FQNNGV. CDR3 length: 15 residues. The CDR3 loop is CASSSLAGGIYEQYF. In DNA form, the CDR3 reads TGTGCCAGCAGCTCCCTAGCGGGAGGAATCTACGAGCAGTACTTC.

A few counts support this clone. This chain links TRBV7-9 with TRBJ2-7; a weak D match, TRBD1 (5 bases). Germline CDR1 is SEHNR and CDR2 is FQNEAQ (reference sequence). This CDR3 is built from 12 residues. Trimming shortened V by 6 bases and J by 6 bases, and 12 bases separated the two germline ends. CDR3 amino acids: CASSFRVSEQYF. The DNA of the CDR3 is TGTGCCAGCAGTTTCAGGGTTTCCGAGCAGTACTTC. The variable domain in full, with the rest retrieved from reference TRBV7-9 and TRBJ2-7, is DTGVSQNPRHKITKRGQNVTFRCDPISEHNRLYWYRQTLGQGPEFLTYFQNEAQLEKSRLLSDRFSAERPKGSFSTLEIQRTEQGDSAMYLCASSFRVSEQYFGPGTRLTVT.

The chain uses TRBV6-5 and TRBJ1-4, with TRBD1 identical over 7 bases. Germline-derived CDR1 and CDR2 are MNHEY and SVGAGI. This CDR3 region has 15 residues. The V segment lost 3 bases and the J segment 11 bases; nucleotides outside the gene matches: 12. The CDR3 coding sequence is TGTGCCAGCAGTTATGACGGACAGGCCCCGGACAAACTGTTTTTT. Protein: CASSYDGQAPDKLFF.

The chain joins TRBV7-2 to TRBJ2-2; D ambiguous. This CDR3 comprises 14 residues. The germline CDR1 and CDR2 sequences are SGHTA and FQGNSA. V was trimmed by 5 bases and J by 1 base, leaving 8 bases between them. CDR3 protein: CASSPQMNTGELFF. The CDR3 nucleotides read TGTGCCAGCAGCCCTCAGATGAACACCGGGGAGCTGTTTTTT. The whole variable domain, filled in from reference TRBV7-2 and TRBJ2-2, reads GAGVSQSPSNKVTEKGKDVELRCDPISGHTALYWYRQSLGQGLEFLIYFQGNSAPDKSGLPSDRFSAERTGGSVSTLTIQRTQQEDSAVYLCASSPQMNTGELFFGEGSRLTVL.

The V and J genes are TRBV5-4 and TRBJ2-5; 9 bases map to TRBD2. This CDR3 is 17 amino acids long. Germline CDR1 SGHNT, CDR2 YYREEE (reference sequence). J lost 2 bases, V lost 0 bases, and 8 bases had no gene match. CDR3: CASSLGGSGGSQETQYF. The CDR3 DNA follows: TGTGCCAGCAGCTTGGGTGGGAGCGGGGGGTCACAAGAGACCCAGTACTTC.

DNA of the CDR3: TGTGCCAGTTCGTGGATAGAACGCTCTGGGGCCAACGTCCTGACTTTC. It specifies CASSWIERSGANVLTF. The chain links TRBV7-8 to TRBJ2-6, with no clear D. Germline assignment: CDR1 SGHVS and CDR2 FQNEAQ. The CDR3 is 16 residues long. The ends were cut back, 9 bases at V and 0 bases at J, with 15 bases in the middle. The variable domain in full, with the rest retrieved from reference TRBV7-8 and TRBJ2-6, is GAGVSQSPRYKVAKRGQDVALRCDPISGHVSLFWYQQALGQGPEFLTYFQNEAQLDKSGLPSDRFFAERPEGSVSTLKIQRTQQEDSAVYLCASSWIERSGANVLTFGAGSRLTVL.

The chain couples TRBV18 to TRBJ1-1; the D gene is possibly TRBD1 (5 bases). CDR1 and CDR2 (germline): KGHSH, LQKENI. The CDR3 sequence is 15 residues long. Trimming stripped 3 bases from V and 4 bases from J, with 15 bases between. The CDR3 spells CASSPRGTQGTEAFF. The DNA for the CDR3 is TGTGCCAGCTCACCTCGAGGGACGCAAGGCACTGAAGCTTTCTTT.

The V and J genes are TRBV4-1 and TRBJ2-7; D possibly corresponds to TRBD1 (5 bases). V was shortened by 0 bases and J by 3 bases, with 9 bases between the two germline ends. Germline V gene data show CDR1 as MGHRA and CDR2 as YSYEKL. The CDR3 is made up of 14 amino acids. CDR3 coding DNA: TGCGCCAGCAGCCAAGACTTCAGGGACTACGAGCAGTACTTC. Protein product: CASSQDFRDYEQYF.

This chain links TRBV18 with TRBJ1-1; 9 nucleotides line up with TRBD1. This CDR3 has 13 amino acids. With 7 bases clipped from V and 2 bases from J, the junction kept 2 bases outside the gene matches. Germline lookup yields CDR1 KGHSH and CDR2 LQKENI. The CDR3 sequence: CASFTGGNTEAFF. CDR3 bases: TGTGCCAGCTTCACAGGGGGCAACACTGAAGCTTTCTTT.

The J gene is TRBJ1-2, the V gene TRBV5-1; 12 positions match TRBD1. This CDR3 comprises 15 residues. Germline CDR1 is SGHRS and CDR2 is YFSETQ. V trimming: 2 bases; J trimming: 4 bases; junction bases outside the gene matches: 3. CDR3 DNA: TGCGCCAGCAGCTTCGGGACAGGGGGCCTCTATGGCTACACCTTC. Its protein product is CASSFGTGGLYGYTF.

The chain combines TRBV16 with TRBJ2-5, with TRBD2 matching over 10 bases. The junction had 1 base not matched to a gene; V was cut back by 4 bases and J by 5 bases. The V gene's germline CDR1 is KGHSY and CDR2 FQNENV. This CDR3 region has 13 residues. The CDR3 DNA is TGTGCCAGCAGCCCGGGACTAGCGGAGACCCAGTACTTC. Residues: CASSPGLAETQYF.

This chain uses TRBV5-1 with TRBJ2-2, with TRBD1 as a possible D gene (5 bases). The length of the CDR3 is 15 residues. CDR1 and CDR2 (germline): SGHRS, YFSETQ. V was shortened by 0 bases and J by 5 bases, with 11 bases between the two germline ends. The CDR3 nucleotides read TGCGCCAGCAGCTTGGGGGGCAGGGCGACCGGGGAGCTGTTTTTT. Protein sequence: CASSLGGRATGELFF.

As DNA, the CDR3 is TGCGCCAGCAGTGTCCCCGGGGGAGCGTACAATGAGCAGTTCTTC. Translation: CASSVPGGAYNEQFF. This sequence joins TRBV10-1 and TRBJ2-1; tentatively, D is TRBD2 (6 bases). Germline V gives CDR1 WNHNN, CDR2 SYGVQD (reference sequence). The CDR3 is 15 residues long. Trimming removed 4 bases from V and 4 bases from J, with 14 bases in between.

V and J are TRBV10-3 and TRBJ1-2, with D possibly matching TRBD1 (5 bases). This CDR3 is 14 amino acids long. The V and J ends lost 3 bases and 3 bases respectively, with 11 bases between them. Germline V gene data show CDR1 as ENHRY and CDR2 as SYGVKD. In DNA, the CDR3 is TGTGCCATCAGTGAAGGACAATCCTACTATGGCTACACCTTC. It codes for CAISEGQSYYGYTF.